A single sample gave rise to the 14 T cell receptor beta chains below, sequenced in a study of T-cell reconstitution after alpha-beta-depleted transplantation in children. Preparation of the TCRbeta library used unique molecular identifiers. TCRdb ran MiXCR on the PCR reads and lists one entry per CDR3 protein. This sample yields more than 500,000 distinct CDR3 sequences, of which more than 9.5% are seen a single time; 12% to 15% belongs to the top ten. This specimen was PBMCs, mostly from graft donor cells, taken 180 days after TCRalphabeta/CD19-depleted stem cell transplant. Receptor source: a female patient between 2 and 10 years old who had a stem cell transplant for aplastic anemia, so the T cells may come from the graft donor.

The table lists this clonotype with a few counts. CDR3 DNA: TGTGCCAGCAGCTTAGAACCGGTGCTAAACATTCAGTACTTC. This translates into CASSLEPVLNIQYF. The rearrangement joins TRBV7-2 to TRBJ2-4; D not resolved. The CDR3 length is 14 residues. Germline CDR1 SGHTA, CDR2 FQGNSA. Trimming shortened V by 1 base and J by 6 bases, and 10 bases separated the two germline ends. The full variable domain, in which reference TRBV7-2 and TRBJ2-4 provide the parts outside the CDR3, is GAGVSQSPSNKVTEKGKDVELRCDPISGHTALYWYRQSLGQGLEFLIYFQGNSAPDKSGLPSDRFSAERTGGSVSTLTIQRTQQEDSAVYLCASSLEPVLNIQYFGAGTRLSVL.

This chain joins TRBV28 and TRBJ2-7, with D tentatively TRBD1 or TRBD2 (5 bases each). Deletions cut 6 bases from V and 0 bases from J, with 21 bases between. Germline V gene sequence: CDR1 MDHEN, CDR2 SYDVKM. The CDR3 is 17 residues long. In DNA, the CDR3 is TGTGCCAGCAGCGCTACGGGACCTCTTCTGAGCTCCTACGAGCAGTACGTC. Amino acid sequence: CASSATGPLLSSYEQYV.

The chain is built from TRBV20-1 and TRBJ2-1; 10 bases are shared with TRBD1. CDR3 length: 15 residues. V dropped 2 bases and J dropped 12; count of bases not matched to a gene: 13. CDR1 is DFQATT, CDR2 SNEGSKA, per germline (reference sequence). CDR3 amino acids: CSARLRDRGHMGQFF. DNA of the CDR3: TGCAGTGCTAGACTCCGAGACAGGGGGCACATGGGGCAGTTCTTC.

This clonotype was counted between two and nine times. This sequence joins TRBV3-1 and TRBJ2-7; D might be TRBD1 (5 bases). Trimming cost V 4 bases and J 1 base, with 11 bases left between them. Germline assignment: CDR1 LGHDT and CDR2 YNNKEL (reference sequence). CDR3 size: 14 residues. The DNA for the CDR3 is TGTGCCAGCAGCCCCCTCCAGGGTTCCTACGAGCAGTACTTC. It encodes CASSPLQGSYEQYF.

This sequence joins TRBV6-5 and TRBJ2-3; no definite D call. V was cut by 2 bases and J by 5 bases, with 14 bases left in between. Germline V gene lookup returns CDR1 MNHEY and CDR2 SVGAGI. This CDR3 is 15 amino acids long. In nucleotides, the CDR3 is TGTGCCAGCAGTTACCGCTTTACCCAGGAAGATACGCAGTATTTT. Its translation: CASSYRFTQEDTQYF.

This clonotype has more than one count but fewer than ten. The chain combines TRBV4-2 with TRBJ1-3, with D possibly TRBD1 on 5 matching bases. The CDR3 spans 15 residues. Germline V lookup: CDR1 LGHNA, CDR2 YNFKEQ. V gave up 4 bases and J gave up 8 bases, with 18 bases separating them. The CDR3 sequence is CASSRASQEEYTIYF. In DNA, the CDR3 is TGTGCCAGCAGCCGGGCCTCACAGGAGGAATACACCATATATTTT.

The chain links TRBV4-1 to TRBJ1-5; 8 bases agree with TRBD1. The length of the CDR3 is 15 residues. Germline CDR1 is MGHRA and CDR2 is YSYEKL. The V segment lost 0 bases and the J segment 7 bases; nucleotides outside the gene matches: 5. The CDR3 reads CASSQDGTGRQPQHF. CDR3 nucleotides: TGCGCCAGCAGCCAAGATGGGACAGGCAGGCAGCCCCAGCATTTT.

This chain joins TRBV11-2 and TRBJ2-5; 12 nucleotides line up with TRBD2. Germline V gene sequence: CDR1 SGHAT, CDR2 FQNNGV. The CDR3 is 19 amino acids. The ends lost 4 bases at V and 4 bases at J; junction bases unmatched: 16. In DNA form, the CDR3 reads TGTGCCAGCAGCTCCGGGAGGTCTAGCGGGAGGGTGAGGTTAGAGACCCAGTACTTC. Protein: CASSSGRSSGRVRLETQYF.

The J gene is TRBJ2-5, the V gene TRBV12-5; the match to TRBD1 covers 11 bases. With V trimmed by 6 bases and J by 2 bases, 5 bases remained unmatched. Germline V gives CDR1 LGHNT, CDR2 FRNRAP. This CDR3 is 15 amino acids long. CDR3 residues: CASGSGQGAQETQYF. As DNA, the CDR3 is TGTGCTAGTGGCTCCGGACAGGGGGCGCAAGAGACCCAGTACTTC.

This clonotype was counted between two and nine times. This sequence joins TRBV27 and TRBJ1-5, with TRBD1 identical over 7 bases. V lost 5 bases, J lost 1 base, and 11 bases stayed unmatched. CDR3 size: 17 residues. Germline CDR1 reads MNHEY; CDR2 reads SMNVEV (reference sequence). CDR3 sequence: CASSPRQGQGSNQPQHF. The CDR3 bases are TGTGCCAGCAGTCCACGACAGGGTCAGGGGAGCAATCAGCCCCAGCATTTT.

This clonotype has just a few counts. This chain's CDR3 is CASSLDGQGMEKLFF. The CDR3 coding sequence is TGCGCCAGCAGCTTGGACGGACAGGGGATGGAAAAACTGTTTTTT. The gene calls are TRBV5-1 and TRBJ1-4, with 9 bases aligning to TRBD1. This CDR3 is 15 amino acids long. Germline CDR1 SGHRS, CDR2 YFSETQ. V lost 0 bases, J lost 8 bases, and 5 bases stayed unmatched.

V and J are TRBV29-1 and TRBJ2-3, with a possible D match to TRBD2 (5 bases). Germline V gives CDR1 SQVTM, CDR2 ANQGSEA. This CDR3 spans 16 amino acids. V shed 2 bases and J shed 1 base, with 16 bases lying between them. The CDR3 nucleotides are TGCAGCGTTGAAAGGTTTTTCGGGAAAGGCACAGATACGCAGTATTTT. It encodes CSVERFFGKGTDTQYF.

The V call is TRBV10-2, the J call TRBJ2-5, with D perhaps being TRBD1 or TRBD2 (7 bases each). CDR1 WSHSY and CDR2 SAAADI come from the germline V gene. The CDR3 spans 13 residues. V shed 7 bases and J shed 6 bases, with 15 bases lying between them. CDR3 in amino acids: CASTPGGEKTQYF. DNA of the CDR3: TGCGCCAGCACCCCAGGGGGGGAAAAGACCCAGTACTTC.

The chain couples TRBV28 to TRBJ2-5, with D perhaps being TRBD1 or TRBD2 (5 bases each). V lost 6 bases and J 5 bases, leaving 19 bases between the germline ends. CDR3 length: 15 residues. The V gene's germline CDR1 is MDHEN and CDR2 SYDVKM. Here the CDR3 reads CASSPEGQQRETQYF. The CDR3 DNA sequence: TGTGCCAGCAGCCCCGAGGGGCAACAACGGGAGACCCAGTACTTC.